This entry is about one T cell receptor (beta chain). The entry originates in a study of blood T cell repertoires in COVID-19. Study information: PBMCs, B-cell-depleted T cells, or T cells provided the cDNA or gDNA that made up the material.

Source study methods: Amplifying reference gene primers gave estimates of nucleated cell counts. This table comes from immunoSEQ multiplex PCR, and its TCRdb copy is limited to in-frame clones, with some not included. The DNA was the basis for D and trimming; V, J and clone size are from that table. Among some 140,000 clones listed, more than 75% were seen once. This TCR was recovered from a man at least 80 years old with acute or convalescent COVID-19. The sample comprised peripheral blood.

The CDR3 nucleotides are TGTGCCAGCAGCTTCCAGGTCCTCTCTGGAAACACCATATATTTT. It codes for CASSFQVLSGNTIYF. The chain links TRBV7-2 to TRBJ1-3; D unclear. This CDR3 has 15 amino acids. The V and J ends lost 3 bases and 0 bases respectively, with 9 bases between them. Per the germline V gene, CDR1 is SGHTA and CDR2 is FQGNSA.